This T cell receptor (beta chain) derives from a study of blood T cell repertoires in COVID-19. Assay: immunoSEQ multiplex PCR; the TCRdb copy retains only in-frame clones and omits some. Here the sample spans around 260,000 clones, over 75% being singletons. V was clipped by 7 bases and J by 5 bases, with 14 bases between them. The CDR3 runs 14 residues. Germline values: CDR1 SNHLY, CDR2 FYNNEI. The chain has TRBV2 and TRBJ1-4; no definite D call. Sequencing was performed on peripheral blood. The TCR originated in a human donor with COVID-19, enrolled during active disease. The donor label of this sample is uncertain. This CDR3 is CASTLRGLNEKLFF. CDR3 nucleotides: TGTGCCAGCACCCTGCGGGGTCTCAATGAAAAACTGTTTTTT.